The T cell receptor beta chain under discussion was sequenced for a study of cytomegalovirus exposure and HLA in healthy donors. Worth noting for this clone: As yet, its antigen is unknown.

The study, taken as a whole, reports: Within an earlier analysis, most TCR beta V segments proved productive either about 90% or about 30% of the time.

The CDR3 contains 13 residues. Germline V CDR1 and CDR2: SGHNT, YYREEE (reference sequence). Trimming shortened V by 4 bases and J by 5 bases, and 12 bases separated the two germline ends. The PCR used 60 Vbeta and 13 Jbeta primers. Profiled with immunoSEQ multiplex PCR; TCRdb holds only in-frame clones, not every one. The data show around 140,000 clones, approximately 80% seen once. Sequenced input: PBMCs. This clonotype originated in a male donor in good health and CMV-seronegative. The gene calls are TRBV5-4 and TRBJ1-1; perhaps TRBD1 as D (5 bases). The chain's CDR3 is CASSPPGGTEAFF. DNA of the CDR3: TGTGCCAGCAGCCCCCCGGGGGGTACTGAAGCTTTCTTT.